The TCR beta chain described here comes from a study of T cells expressing NK-cell markers. Whole-study context: CD3+CD56+NKG2C+, CD3+CD56+NKG2C- and CD3+CD56-NKG2C+ T cells, once sorted, supplied the TCR beta repertoires. Of eight sequenced donors, seven were HCMV-seropositive and one HCMV-seronegative.

From its re-call of the 5' RACE reads, TCRdb lists each CDR3 protein once, without DNA. The sample table includes 550,000 to 600,000 distinct CDR3 sequences. As concerns this clonotype: Its antigen is currently unknown.

Germline CDR1 is LNHNV and CDR2 is YYDKDF (reference sequence). This CDR3 has 13 amino acids. Points from the study as a whole: In a group of several donors, dominant NKG2C+ clonotypes represented roughly 1.0-7.5% of CD8+ T cells.

The sequenced sample consisted of blood T cells: a sorted CD56 or NKG2C T cell subset, CD4+ or CD8+ T cells, or bulk PBMC T cells (not recorded which). The source is a man aged 18 to 30 in good health. The V and J genes are TRBV15 and TRBJ2-5; absent DNA, TCRdb's TRBD2 call cannot be checked. This CDR3 is CATSTGREETQYF.